What follows are 16 T cell receptor beta chains derived from one specimen sequenced in a study of T-cell memory formation after mild COVID-19. TCRdb recomputed calls from the 5' RACE reads with MiXCR, one row per CDR3 protein. Among fewer than 350,000 distinct CDR3 sequences listed, roughly 18% were seen once. Sequenced: PBMCs or a T cell subset sorted from them (not recorded which). The receptors were sampled from a man aged 18 to 30 who had mild COVID-19 (a few samples of this study predate the infection). Cell type and time point are not known.

This chain links TRBV7-9 with TRBJ1-1; D remains unclear. The V end was cut by 5 bases, the J end by 11 bases, with 9 bases between. The CDR3 is made up of 10 amino acids. Germline V CDR1 and CDR2: SEHNR, FQNEAQ (reference sequence). CDR3 sequence: CASSLNGAFF. CDR3 sequence (DNA): TGTGCCAGCAGCCTAAATGGCGCTTTCTTT.

The chain couples TRBV7-9 to TRBJ2-1, with a possible D match to TRBD1 (5 bases). This CDR3 has 10 amino acids. The ends were cut back, 8 bases at V and 8 bases at J, with 7 bases in the middle. Looked up from germline, CDR1 is SEHNR and CDR2 is FQNEAQ (reference sequence). CDR3 nucleotides: TGTGCCAGCGGGGCCCATGAGCAGTTCTTC. Translating gives CASGAHEQFF.

This sequence joins TRBV6-5 and TRBJ2-2; 7 bases fit TRBD1. Germline V gene data show CDR1 as MNHEY and CDR2 as SVGAGI. The trim removed 0 bases at V and 5 bases at J, leaving 3 bases unmatched. This CDR3 is built from 15 residues. The CDR3 spells CASSYSTTGTGELFF. The DNA for the CDR3 is TGTGCCAGCAGTTACTCGACGACAGGGACCGGGGAGCTGTTTTTT.

The chain has TRBV10-3 and TRBJ2-3; tentatively, D is TRBD1 (6 bases). The ends were cut back, 8 bases at V and 6 bases at J, with 18 bases in the middle. This CDR3 contains 14 residues. The germline gives CDR1 ENHRY, CDR2 SYGVKD. This CDR3 is CAIAWDKTADTQYF. For the CDR3, the DNA is TGTGCCATCGCCTGGGACAAAACCGCGGATACGCAGTATTTT.

This chain uses TRBV7-2 with TRBJ2-1; 9 nucleotides match TRBD2. After removal of 5 bases from V and 3 bases from J, the junction contained 11 bases not matched to a gene. This CDR3 is built from 17 residues. From germline, CDR1 is SGHTA and CDR2 FQGNSA. CDR3 DNA sequence: TGTGCCAGCAGCGATCCACCCGGCGGGGGGGACTACAATGAGCAGTTCTTC. This translates into CASSDPPGGGDYNEQFF.

This clonotype was seen repeatedly, ten times or more. The chain combines TRBV5-1 with TRBJ2-2, with D unresolved. This CDR3 spans 14 amino acids. Trimming cost V 4 bases and J 4 bases, with 11 bases left between them. From germline, CDR1 is SGHRS and CDR2 YFSETQ. The CDR3 bases are TGCGCCAGCAGCGCCGGGTCTACCACCGGGGAGCTGTTTTTT. Residues: CASSAGSTTGELFF.

The CDR3: CASRSDTNYEQYF. CDR3 sequence (DNA): TGCGCCAGCAGATCCGACACGAACTACGAGCAGTACTTC. The rearrangement joins TRBV5-1 to TRBJ2-7; D not resolved. CDR1 is SGHRS, CDR2 YFSETQ, per germline. Trimming pared 5 bases from V and 3 bases from J, leaving 12 bases between. The CDR3 is 13 amino acids.

This clonotype was picked up many times. J is TRBJ2-1 and V is TRBV7-9; D tentatively fits TRBD1 or TRBD2 (7 bases each). Trimming left V 4 bases short and J 6 bases short, with 16 bases between. This CDR3 is built from 15 residues. The V gene's germline CDR1 is SEHNR and CDR2 FQNEAQ (reference sequence). In DNA, the CDR3 is TGTGCCAGCAGCTCAGGGGGGGGAAGCCTCAATGAGCAGTTCTTC. This codes for CASSSGGGSLNEQFF.

In this sample, this clonotype turned up a few times. The chain links TRBV2 to TRBJ2-5; no clear D. Trimming removed 2 bases at V and 2 bases at J, with 3 bases between. Germline V gene data show CDR1 as SNHLY and CDR2 as FYNNEI. The length of the CDR3 is 12 residues. For the CDR3, the DNA is TGTGCCAGCAGTGAACTTCAAGAGACCCAGTACTTC. Translating gives CASSELQETQYF.

The chain couples TRBV19 to TRBJ2-5; D is possibly TRBD2 (5 bases). Germline CDR1 reads LNHDA; CDR2 reads SQIVND (reference sequence). The CDR3 consists of 12 residues. Trimming pared 4 bases from V and 9 bases from J, leaving 12 bases between. The CDR3 bases are TGTGCCAGTAGTACGGGGTCATGGGCCCAGTACTTC. This encodes CASSTGSWAQYF.

In its sample, this clonotype was seen a few times. The chain employs TRBV4-1 and TRBJ2-7, with D uncertain. This CDR3 has 15 residues. Germline CDR1 and CDR2: MGHRA and YSYEKL. The V gene lost 0 bases and the J gene lost 7 bases, with 16 bases spanning the gap. This CDR3 is CASSQEPPPIWEQYF. In DNA form, the CDR3 reads TGCGCCAGCAGCCAAGAACCACCCCCCATCTGGGAGCAGTACTTC.

This clonotype was seen at least ten times. This chain uses TRBV12-3 or TRBV12-4 with TRBJ2-2; the D is unclear. CDR3 size: 15 residues. V lost 7 bases and J lost 1, with 13 bases in between. For the CDR3, the DNA is TGTGCCAGCACCTCCCGGGCCCTGAACACCGGGGAGCTGTTTTTT. It yields the protein CASTSRALNTGELFF.

In its sample, this clonotype was seen a few times. This chain uses TRBV23-1 with TRBJ2-7; 10 bases line up with TRBD1. TRBV23-1 is reported as an ORF; its role is uncertain. Trimming cost V 7 bases and J 3 bases; bases outside gene matches: 12. This CDR3 has 16 amino acids. The CDR3 DNA follows: TGCGCCAGCACCTTCCGGGACAGGGGTAAAAGCTACGAGCAGTACGTC. Translating gives CASTFRDRGKSYEQYV.

This rearrangement joins TRBV4-2 to TRBJ2-3; 7 nucleotides match TRBD2. Germline V gene data show CDR1 as LGHNA and CDR2 as YNFKEQ. Trimming took 1 base from V and 1 from J; bases not matched to a gene: 8. The CDR3 has 17 residues. The CDR3 bases are TGTGCCAGCAGCCAAGTCTCCAGCGGGGTGCGCACAGATACGCAGTATTTT. It yields the protein CASSQVSSGVRTDTQYF.

This clonotype showed up just a few times. V and J are TRBV7-8 and TRBJ2-3; 9 nucleotides line up with TRBD1. The CDR3 extends over 15 amino acids. Germline values: CDR1 SGHVS, CDR2 FQNEAQ. V was clipped by 6 bases and J by 3 bases; unmatched bases: 7. DNA for the CDR3: TGTGCCAGCAGGTTTACCGGGACAGGGACAGATACGCAGTATTTT. Translation: CASRFTGTGTDTQYF. Supplemented by reference TRBV7-8 and TRBJ2-3, the full variable domain reads GAGVSQSPRYKVAKRGQDVALRCDPISGHVSLFWYQQALGQGPEFLTYFQNEAQLDKSGLPSDRFFAERPEGSVSTLKIQRTQQEDSAVYLCASRFTGTGTDTQYFGPGTRLTVL.

There are many counts of this clonotype. The rearrangement uses TRBV9 and TRBJ2-7, with 7 bases that match TRBD1. Germline CDR1 reads SGDLS; CDR2 reads YYNGEE. The V gene end was trimmed by 4 bases and the J gene end by 1 base; junction bases not matched to a gene: 5. This CDR3 region has 14 residues. The CDR3 coding sequence is TGTGCCAGCAGCCTTCGGGACAGTTCCTACGAGCAGTACTTC. Protein sequence: CASSLRDSSYEQYF.